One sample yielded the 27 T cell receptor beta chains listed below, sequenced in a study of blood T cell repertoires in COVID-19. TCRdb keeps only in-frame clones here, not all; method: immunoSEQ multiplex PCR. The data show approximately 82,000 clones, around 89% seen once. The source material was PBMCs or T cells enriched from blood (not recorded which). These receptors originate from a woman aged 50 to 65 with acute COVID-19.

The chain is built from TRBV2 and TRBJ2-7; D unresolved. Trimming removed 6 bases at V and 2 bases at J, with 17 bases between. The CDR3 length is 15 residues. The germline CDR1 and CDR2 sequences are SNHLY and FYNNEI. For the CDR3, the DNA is TGTGCCAGCAGGAAGGCTAGTATAGGCACCTACGAGCAGTACTTC. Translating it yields CASRKASIGTYEQYF.

For the CDR3, the DNA is TGTGCCAGCAGCTTAGATGCTAGCGGGAGTTACGAGCAGTACTTC. Translating gives CASSLDASGSYEQYF. The chain uses TRBV7-2 and TRBJ2-7, with 10 bases fitting TRBD2. CDR3 length: 15 residues. Losses at the gene ends were 1 base for V and 4 bases for J; bases not matched to a gene: 4. Germline V gene sequence: CDR1 SGHTA, CDR2 FQGNSA.

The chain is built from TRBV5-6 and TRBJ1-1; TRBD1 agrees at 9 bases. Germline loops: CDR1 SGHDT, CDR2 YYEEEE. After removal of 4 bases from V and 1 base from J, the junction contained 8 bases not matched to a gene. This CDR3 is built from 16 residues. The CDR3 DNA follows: TGTGCCAGCAGCCCTGGGACAGGGAGGAGGAACACTGAAGCTTTCTTT. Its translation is CASSPGTGRRNTEAFF.

CDR3 sequence (DNA): TGCGCCAGCAGCCAGTCCGTCGGGTATAGCAATCAGCCCCAGCATTTT. Translation: CASSQSVGYSNQPQHF. This sequence joins TRBV4-1 and TRBJ1-5; D is undetermined. Germline values: CDR1 MGHRA, CDR2 YSYEKL. CDR3 length equals 16 residues. V was cut by 3 bases and J by 0 bases, with 12 bases left in between.

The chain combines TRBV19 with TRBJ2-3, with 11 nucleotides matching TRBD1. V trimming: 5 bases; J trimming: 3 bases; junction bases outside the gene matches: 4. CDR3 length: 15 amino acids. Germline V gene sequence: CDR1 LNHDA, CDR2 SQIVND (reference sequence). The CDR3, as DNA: TGTGCCAGTAGTTTTGGACAGGGGGCTACAGATACGCAGTATTTT. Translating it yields CASSFGQGATDTQYF.

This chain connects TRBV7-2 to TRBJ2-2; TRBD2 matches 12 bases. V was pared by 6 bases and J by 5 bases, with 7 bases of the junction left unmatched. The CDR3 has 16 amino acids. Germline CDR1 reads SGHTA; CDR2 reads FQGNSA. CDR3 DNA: TGTGCCAGCAGGCTAGCGGGAGGGTGGAATACCGGGGAGCTGTTTTTT. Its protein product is CASRLAGGWNTGELFF.

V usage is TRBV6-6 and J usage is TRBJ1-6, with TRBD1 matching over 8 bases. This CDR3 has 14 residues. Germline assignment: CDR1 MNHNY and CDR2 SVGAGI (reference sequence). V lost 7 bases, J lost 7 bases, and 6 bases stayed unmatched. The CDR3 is CASNLQGGNSPLHF. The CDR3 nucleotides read TGTGCCAGCAACTTACAGGGGGGGAATTCACCCCTCCACTTT.

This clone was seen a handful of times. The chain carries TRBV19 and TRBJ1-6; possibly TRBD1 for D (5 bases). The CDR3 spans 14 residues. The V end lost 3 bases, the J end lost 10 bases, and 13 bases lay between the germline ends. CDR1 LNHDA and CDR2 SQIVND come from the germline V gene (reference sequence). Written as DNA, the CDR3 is TGTGCCAGTAGTATCAGGGTTGCGGAGTCACCCCTCCACTTT. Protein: CASSIRVAESPLHF. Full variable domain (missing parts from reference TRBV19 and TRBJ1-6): DGGITQSPKYLFRKEGQNVTLSCEQNLNHDAMYWYRQDPGQGLRLIYYSQIVNDFQKGDIAEGYSVSREKKESFPLTVTSAQKNPTAFYLCASSIRVAESPLHFGNGTRLTVT.

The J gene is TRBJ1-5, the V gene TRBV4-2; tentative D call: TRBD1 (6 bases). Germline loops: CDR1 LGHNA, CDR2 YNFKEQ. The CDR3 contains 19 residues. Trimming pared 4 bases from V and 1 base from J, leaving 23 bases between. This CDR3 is CASSPTVTQGKFSNQPQHF. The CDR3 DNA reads TGTGCCAGCAGCCCGACGGTAACCCAGGGGAAGTTCAGCAATCAGCCCCAGCATTTT.

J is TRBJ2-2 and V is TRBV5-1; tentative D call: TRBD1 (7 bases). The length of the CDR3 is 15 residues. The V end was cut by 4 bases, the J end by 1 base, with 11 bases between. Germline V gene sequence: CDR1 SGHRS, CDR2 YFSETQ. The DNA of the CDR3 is TGCGCCAGCAGCGGGACAGCGGGGAACACCGGGGAGCTGTTTTTT. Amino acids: CASSGTAGNTGELFF.

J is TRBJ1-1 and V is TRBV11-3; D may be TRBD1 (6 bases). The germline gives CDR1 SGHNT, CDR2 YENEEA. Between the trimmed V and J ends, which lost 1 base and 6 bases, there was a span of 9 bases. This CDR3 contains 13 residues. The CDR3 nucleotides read TGTGCCAGCAGCTTAGTAGGGGGTGCTGAAGCTTTCTTT. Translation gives CASSLVGGAEAFF.

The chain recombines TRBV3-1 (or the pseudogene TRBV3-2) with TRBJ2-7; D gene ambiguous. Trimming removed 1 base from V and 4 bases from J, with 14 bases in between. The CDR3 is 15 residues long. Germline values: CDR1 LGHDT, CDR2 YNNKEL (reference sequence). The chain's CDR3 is CASSQGSLPSYEQYF. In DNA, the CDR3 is TGTGCCAGCAGCCAAGGATCTCTACCGTCGTACGAGCAGTACTTC.

The CDR3, as DNA: TGTGCCAGTAGAACGGACCGGGGGGACACCGGGGAGCTGTTTTTT. Amino acids: CASRTDRGDTGELFF. The chain joins TRBV19 to TRBJ2-2, with 7 bases identical to TRBD2. V was clipped by 6 bases and J by 3 bases; unmatched bases: 7. Germline values: CDR1 LNHDA, CDR2 SQIVND (reference sequence). There are 15 residues in the CDR3.

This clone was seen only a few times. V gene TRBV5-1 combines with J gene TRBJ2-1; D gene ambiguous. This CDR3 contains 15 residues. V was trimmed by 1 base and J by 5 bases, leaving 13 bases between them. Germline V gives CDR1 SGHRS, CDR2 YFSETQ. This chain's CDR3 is CASSLSSGSNNEQFF. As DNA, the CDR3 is TGCGCCAGCAGCTTGTCGTCCGGGTCGAACAATGAGCAGTTCTTC.

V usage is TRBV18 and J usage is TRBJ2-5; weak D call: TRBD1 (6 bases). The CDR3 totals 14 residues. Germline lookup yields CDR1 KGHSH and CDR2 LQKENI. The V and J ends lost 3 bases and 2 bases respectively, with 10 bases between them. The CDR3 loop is CASSPGTKQETQYF. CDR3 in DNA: TGTGCCAGCTCACCCGGGACAAAACAAGAGACCCAGTACTTC.

This CDR3 reads CASMDRVGTGELFF. In DNA form, the CDR3 reads TGTGCCAGCATGGACAGGGTTGGCACCGGGGAGCTGTTTTTT. V gene TRBV2 combines with J gene TRBJ2-2; TRBD1 matches 8 bases. The CDR3 spans 14 residues. The germline V gene has CDR1 SNHLY and CDR2 FYNNEI. The ends lost 7 bases at V and 4 bases at J; junction bases unmatched: 5.

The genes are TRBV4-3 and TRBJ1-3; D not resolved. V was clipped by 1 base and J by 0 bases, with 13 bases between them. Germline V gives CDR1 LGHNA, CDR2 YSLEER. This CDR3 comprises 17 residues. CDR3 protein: CASSQAGGVFSGNTIYF. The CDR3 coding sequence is TGCGCCAGCAGCCAAGCTGGCGGGGTATTCTCTGGAAACACCATATATTTT.

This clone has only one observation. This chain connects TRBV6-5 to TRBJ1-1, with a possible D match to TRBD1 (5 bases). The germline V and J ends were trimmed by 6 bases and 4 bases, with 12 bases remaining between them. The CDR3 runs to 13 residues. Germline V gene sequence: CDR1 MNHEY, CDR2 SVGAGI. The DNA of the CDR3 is TGTGCCAGCAGCCAAATTCAGGGCACTGAAGCTTTCTTT. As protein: CASSQIQGTEAFF.

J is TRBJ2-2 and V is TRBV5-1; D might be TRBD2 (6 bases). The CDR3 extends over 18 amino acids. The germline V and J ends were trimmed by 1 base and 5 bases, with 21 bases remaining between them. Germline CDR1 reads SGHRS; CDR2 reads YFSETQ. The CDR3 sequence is CASSLRWRGLGKTGELFF. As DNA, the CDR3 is TGCGCCAGCAGCTTGAGATGGCGGGGTTTAGGCAAGACCGGGGAGCTGTTTTTT.

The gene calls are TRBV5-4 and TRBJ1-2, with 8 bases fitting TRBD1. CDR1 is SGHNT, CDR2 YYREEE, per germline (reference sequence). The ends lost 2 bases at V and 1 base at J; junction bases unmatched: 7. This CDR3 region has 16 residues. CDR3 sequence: CASSFHQGAFNYGYTF. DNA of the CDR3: TGTGCCAGCAGCTTCCACCAGGGGGCGTTTAACTATGGCTACACCTTC.

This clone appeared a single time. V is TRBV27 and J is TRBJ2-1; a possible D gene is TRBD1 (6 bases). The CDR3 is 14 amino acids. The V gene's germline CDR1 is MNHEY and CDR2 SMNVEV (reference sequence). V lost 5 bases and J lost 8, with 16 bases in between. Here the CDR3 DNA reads TGTGCCAGCAGTCCCAACCCAACAGGGCATGAGCAGTTCTTC. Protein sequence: CASSPNPTGHEQFF.

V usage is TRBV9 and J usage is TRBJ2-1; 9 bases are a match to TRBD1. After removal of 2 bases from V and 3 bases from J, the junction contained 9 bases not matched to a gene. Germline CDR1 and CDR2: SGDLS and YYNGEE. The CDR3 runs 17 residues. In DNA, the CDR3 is TGTGCCAGCAGCGTCCACGCCGGGACAGGGAGCTACAATGAGCAGTTCTTC. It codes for CASSVHAGTGSYNEQFF.

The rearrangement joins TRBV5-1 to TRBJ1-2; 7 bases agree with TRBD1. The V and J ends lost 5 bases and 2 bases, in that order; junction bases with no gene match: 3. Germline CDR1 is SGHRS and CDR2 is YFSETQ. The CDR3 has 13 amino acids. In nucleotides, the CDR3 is TGCGCCAGCAGGGAAGGGGGCAACTATGGCTACACCTTC. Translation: CASREGGNYGYTF.

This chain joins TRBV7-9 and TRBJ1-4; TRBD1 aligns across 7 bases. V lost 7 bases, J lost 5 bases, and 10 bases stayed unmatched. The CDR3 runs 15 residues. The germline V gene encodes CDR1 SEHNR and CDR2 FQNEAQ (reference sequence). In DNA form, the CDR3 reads TGTGCCAGCATCGGACGGGACAGCCTAAATGAAAAACTGTTTTTT. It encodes CASIGRDSLNEKLFF.

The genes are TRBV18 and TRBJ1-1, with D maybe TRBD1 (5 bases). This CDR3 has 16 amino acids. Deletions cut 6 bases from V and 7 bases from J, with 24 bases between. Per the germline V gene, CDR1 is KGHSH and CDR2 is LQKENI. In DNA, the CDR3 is TGTGCCAGCTCCCGAGAGGGGTCGACAGCGGGGGGTGAAGCTTTCTTT. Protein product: CASSREGSTAGGEAFF.

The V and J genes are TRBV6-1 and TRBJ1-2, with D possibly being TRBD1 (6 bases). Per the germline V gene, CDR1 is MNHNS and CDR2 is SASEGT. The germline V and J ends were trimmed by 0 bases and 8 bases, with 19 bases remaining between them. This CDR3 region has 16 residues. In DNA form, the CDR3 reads TGTGCCAGCAGTGAAGCGCTTCTTTGGACAGAAGGCGGCTACACCTTC. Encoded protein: CASSEALLWTEGGYTF.

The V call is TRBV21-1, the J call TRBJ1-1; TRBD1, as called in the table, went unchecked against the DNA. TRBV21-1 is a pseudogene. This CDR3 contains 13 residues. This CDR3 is CASSMKGLTEAFF. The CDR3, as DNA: TGTGCCAGCAGCATGAAGGGGCTCACTGAAGCTTTCTTT.